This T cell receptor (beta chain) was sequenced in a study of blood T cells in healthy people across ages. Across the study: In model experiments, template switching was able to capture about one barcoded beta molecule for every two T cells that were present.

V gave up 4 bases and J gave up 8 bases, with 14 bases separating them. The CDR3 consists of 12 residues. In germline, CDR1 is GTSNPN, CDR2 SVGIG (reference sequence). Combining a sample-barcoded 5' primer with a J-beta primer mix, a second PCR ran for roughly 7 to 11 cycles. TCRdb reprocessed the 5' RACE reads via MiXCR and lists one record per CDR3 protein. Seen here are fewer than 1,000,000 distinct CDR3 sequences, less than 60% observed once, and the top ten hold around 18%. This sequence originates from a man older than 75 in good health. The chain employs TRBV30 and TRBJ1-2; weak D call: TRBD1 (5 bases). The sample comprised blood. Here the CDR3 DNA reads TGTGCCTGGAATGCGGGGGGTAACGGCTACACCTTC. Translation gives CAWNAGGNGYTF.